Listed below are T cell receptor beta chains from one sample, sequenced in a study of graft-versus-host responses after intestinal transplantation. The protocol was immunoSEQ multiplex PCR, while the TCRdb copy is restricted to in-frame clones and leaves out a portion. The top ten clones hold roughly 0.19% of a sample with 130,000 or so clones, around nine tenths of them seen once. Their target antigens are unknown. The sequencing used unstimulated CD4+ T cells sorted from spleen or lymph node cells, collected before intestinal transplant. The receptors here all came from a human donor who received an intestinal transplant. The CDR3 runs from the conserved cysteine through the conserved F or W. D genes are given only for firm matches. Clone size is stated in some rows and not others, as once, few, many or a class when expanded.

cdr3_nt | cdr3_aa | clone_size | j_call | d_call | v_call
TGTGCCAGCAGAGCAGGGCCAAACACTGAAGCTTTCTTT | CASRAGPNTEAFF | . | TRBJ1-1 | . | TRBV28
TGTGCCAGTATGGTAGGGGACAGGGGCAATCAGCCCCAGCATTTT | CASMVGDRGNQPQHF | once | TRBJ1-5 | TRBD1 | TRBV19
TGTGCCAGCTCACCTAGGGACAGGGGCTACGAGCAGTACTTC | CASSPRDRGYEQYF | . | TRBJ2-7 | TRBD1 | TRBV18
TGTGCCAGCAGACAGGACAGGGGCCCGAACACTGAAGCTTTCTTT | CASRQDRGPNTEAFF | . | TRBJ1-1 | TRBD1 | TRBV6-6
TGTGCCAGCAGTTCCCCCCTACAGGGAAATGAGCAGTTCTTC | CASSSPLQGNEQFF | . | TRBJ2-1 | . | TRBV6-5
TGCGCCAGCAGCCGGACTAGCGGGAGCACAGATACGCAGTATTTT | CASSRTSGSTDTQYF | . | TRBJ2-3 | TRBD2 | TRBV4-3
TGCGCCAGCAGCCCTGGCGGCATGGACTACGAGCAGTACTTC | CASSPGGMDYEQYF | . | TRBJ2-7 | . | TRBV5-1
TGTGCCAGCAGCTTAGCACTAGCGGGAGTTGCCACGGATACGCAGTATTTT | CASSLALAGVATDTQYF | . | TRBJ2-3 | TRBD2 | TRBV7-8
TGTGCCAGCAGCTTGACAGGGACCGAGCAGTACTTC | CASSLTGTEQYF | . | TRBJ2-7 | TRBD1 | TRBV6-5
TGTGCCAGTACCGTCGACAGGGACCTCTACAATGAGCAGTTCTTC | CASTVDRDLYNEQFF | few | TRBJ2-1 | TRBD1 | TRBV19
TGTGCCAGCAGTCCGGGGGGTGTTCCCATGAACACTGAAGCTTTCTTT | CASSPGGVPMNTEAFF | . | TRBJ1-1 | . | TRBV7-2